These 14 T cell receptor beta chains were sequenced from one sample in a study of T cell repertoires in cytomegalovirus infection (dated by TCRdb to about 2019). TCRdb shows the sequencer as Illumina HiSeq 1500. TCRdb cleaned the public reads at Q25 with fastp, built clones with MiXCR and kept in-frame beta chains. Here each entry gathers all rows of one CDR3 protein and keeps the most common genes and DNA. The sample contains 700,000 to 850,000 distinct CDR3 sequences, 30% to 35% of them found a single time. The top ten clones comprise under 15% of the sample. According to the study, the label for this sample's treatment or condition signals: in vitro stimulation with specific CMV peptide epitopes to enrich CMV-specific T cells. Their target antigens are unknown. The material sequenced was cultured CD8+ T cells from PBMCs, taken from culture after CMV antigen stimulation. These receptor sequences come from a human donor in good health (CMV status not recorded). Some clones in this sample may be carry-over from other donors' samples.

The rearrangement uses TRBV14 and TRBJ2-2, with D hard to call. The CDR3 loop spans 14 amino acids. Germline V gene lookup returns CDR1 SGHDN and CDR2 FVKESK. V was shortened by 5 bases and J by 1 base, with 8 bases between the two germline ends. The DNA of the CDR3 is TGTGCCAGCAGCGACCAGGTGAACACCGGGGAGCTGTTTTTT. This gives the protein CASSDQVNTGELFF. Together with reference TRBV14 and TRBJ2-2, the CDR3 gives the full variable domain: EAGVTQFPSHSVIEKGQTVTLRCDPISGHDNLYWYRRVMGKEIKFLLHFVKESKQDESGMPNNRFLAERTGGTYSTLKVQPAELEDSGVYFCASSDQVNTGELFFGEGSRLTVL.

This clonotype has at least ten counts. The chain couples TRBV7-6 to TRBJ1-5, with D unclear. The length of the CDR3 is 14 residues. Trimming took off 1 base at V and 4 bases at J, with 8 bases between the two ends. CDR1 and CDR2 (germline): SGHVS, FNYEAQ. The DNA for the CDR3 is TGTGCCAGCAGCTTAGAAATAGGAAATCAGCCCCAGCATTTT. It codes for CASSLEIGNQPQHF.

This clonotype was counted only a few times. The chain combines TRBV25-1 with TRBJ1-2, with 10 bases matching TRBD1. The CDR3 has 15 residues. Trimming cost V 2 bases and J 8 bases; bases outside gene matches: 8. Germline loops: CDR1 MGHDK, CDR2 SYGVNS. The CDR3 sequence is CASSEPLTGGGGYTF. As DNA, the CDR3 is TGTGCCAGCAGTGAACCCCTGACAGGGGGCGGAGGCTACACCTTC.

This clonotype has at least ten counts. V and J are TRBV7-9 and TRBJ2-2, with D possibly being TRBD2 (5 bases). The V gene lost 6 bases and the J gene lost 3 bases, with 14 bases spanning the gap. The germline CDR1 and CDR2 sequences are SEHNR and FQNEAQ (reference sequence). This CDR3 has 15 amino acids. CDR3 region: CASRPAERDTGELFF. The DNA for the CDR3 is TGTGCCAGCAGACCGGCCGAGAGGGACACCGGGGAGCTGTTTTTT.

The chain links TRBV10-2 to TRBJ1-2, with D possibly TRBD1 on 6 matching bases. Trimming removed 8 bases at V and 3 bases at J, with 22 bases between. The CDR3 spans 16 residues. Germline V gene data show CDR1 as WSHSY and CDR2 as SAAADI. This CDR3 reads CASHAGGGRRDYGYTF. CDR3 in DNA: TGCGCCAGCCACGCAGGAGGGGGACGTCGAGACTATGGCTACACCTTC.

This sequence joins TRBV20-1 and TRBJ2-1; weak D call: TRBD1 (5 bases). Germline lookup yields CDR1 DFQATT and CDR2 SNEGSKA (reference sequence). This CDR3 has 12 residues. The V end lost 1 base, the J end lost 12 bases, and 13 bases lay between the germline ends. CDR3 sequence: CSARGQNPAQFF. CDR3 bases: TGCAGTGCTAGAGGACAGAACCCAGCGCAGTTCTTC.

V is TRBV6-5 and J is TRBJ1-5, with 8 positions matching TRBD1. Germline CDR1 reads MNHEY; CDR2 reads SVGAGI. V dropped 2 bases and J dropped 7; count of bases not matched to a gene: 4. This CDR3 spans 14 amino acids. The CDR3 spells CASSYGQGEQPQHF. Written as DNA, the CDR3 is TGTGCCAGCAGTTACGGACAGGGTGAGCAGCCCCAGCATTTT.

This sequence joins TRBV10-3 and TRBJ1-2; 9 nucleotides line up with TRBD1. This CDR3 is 15 amino acids long. V was pared by 3 bases and J by 6 bases, with 8 bases of the junction left unmatched. Germline assignment: CDR1 ENHRY and CDR2 SYGVKD. The CDR3 reads CAISDGTGPGDGYTF. The CDR3 DNA reads as TGTGCCATCAGTGACGGGACAGGGCCCGGGGATGGCTACACCTTC.

This clonotype appeared once. The rearrangement uses TRBV6-5 and TRBJ2-2; D uncertain. CDR1 is MNHEY, CDR2 SVGAGI, per germline. This CDR3 has 17 amino acids. Trimming removed 6 bases from V and 10 bases from J, with 27 bases in between. This CDR3 is CASSVGALFSPEEELFF. The CDR3 DNA sequence: TGTGCCAGCAGCGTGGGTGCTTTGTTCTCCCCGGAAGAGGAGCTGTTTTTT.

This chain connects TRBV28 to TRBJ2-7; possible D gene TRBD2, 5 bases. The V gene's germline CDR1 is MDHEN and CDR2 SYDVKM. The CDR3 is made up of 17 amino acids. V was clipped by 2 bases and J by 5 bases, with 22 bases between them. The CDR3 reads CASSLGELDRRTDEQYV. CDR3 sequence (DNA): TGTGCCAGCAGTTTAGGGGAGTTGGACCGACGGACGGACGAGCAGTACGTC.

This clonotype was found many times. This rearrangement joins TRBV27 to TRBJ1-6; no clear D gene. Germline CDR1 MNHEY, CDR2 SMNVEV (reference sequence). The CDR3 is made up of 14 amino acids. With 3 bases removed from V and 4 bases from J, the gap between germline ends came to 7 bases. CDR3 region: CASSFREYNSPLHF. Written as DNA, the CDR3 is TGTGCCAGCAGTTTCAGAGAGTATAATTCACCCCTCCACTTT.

In this sample, this clonotype turned up a few times. The chain employs TRBV6-1 and TRBJ1-5; D ambiguous. This CDR3 contains 13 residues. From germline, CDR1 is MNHNS and CDR2 SASEGT. The germline V and J ends were trimmed by 4 bases and 3 bases, with 7 bases remaining between them. The CDR3 coding sequence is TGTGCCAGCAGTGCGGGGATCAATCAGCCCCAGCATTTT. Its translation is CASSAGINQPQHF.

This chain joins TRBV4-1 and TRBJ2-6; the match to TRBD1 covers 11 bases. V was clipped by 4 bases and J by 2 bases; unmatched bases: 7. The CDR3 runs 18 residues. Germline V gene data show CDR1 as MGHRA and CDR2 as YSYEKL. The CDR3 reads CASSRDGTGGPGANVLTF. The CDR3 bases are TGCGCCAGCAGCCGAGATGGGACAGGGGGACCTGGGGCCAACGTCCTGACTTTC.

This clonotype came up many times. The J gene is TRBJ1-5, the V gene TRBV7-9; no reliable D call. This CDR3 has 15 amino acids. The V and J ends lost 5 bases and 2 bases respectively, with 13 bases between them. Looked up from germline, CDR1 is SEHNR and CDR2 is FQNEAQ (reference sequence). The CDR3 nucleotides read TGTGCCAGCAGCCCCCCCGGGTATGGCAATCAGCCCCAGCATTTT. This gives the protein CASSPPGYGNQPQHF.